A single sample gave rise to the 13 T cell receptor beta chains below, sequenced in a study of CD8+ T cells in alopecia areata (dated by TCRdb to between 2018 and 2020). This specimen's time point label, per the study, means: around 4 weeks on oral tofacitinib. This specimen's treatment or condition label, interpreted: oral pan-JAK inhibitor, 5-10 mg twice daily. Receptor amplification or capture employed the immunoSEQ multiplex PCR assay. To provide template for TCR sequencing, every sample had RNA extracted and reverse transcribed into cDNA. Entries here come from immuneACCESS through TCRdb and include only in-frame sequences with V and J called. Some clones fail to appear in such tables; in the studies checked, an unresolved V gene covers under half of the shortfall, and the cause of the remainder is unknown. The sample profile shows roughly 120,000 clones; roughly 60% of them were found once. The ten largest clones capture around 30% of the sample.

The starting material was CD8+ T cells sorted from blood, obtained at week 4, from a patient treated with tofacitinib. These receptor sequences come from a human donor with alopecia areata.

Written as DNA, the CDR3 is TGTGCCTGGAGTGCTCTGGCTGAAAAACTGTTTTTT. Protein product: CAWSALAEKLFF. This chain links TRBV30 with TRBJ1-4; no definite D call. V lost 1 base, J lost 7 bases, and 7 bases lay in between. Germline V gene data show CDR1 as GTSNPN and CDR2 as SVGIG (reference sequence). This CDR3 is built from 12 residues.

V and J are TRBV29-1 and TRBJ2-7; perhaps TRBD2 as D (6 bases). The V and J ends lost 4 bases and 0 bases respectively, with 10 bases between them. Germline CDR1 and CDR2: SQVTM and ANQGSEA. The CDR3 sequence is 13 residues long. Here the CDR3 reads CSVVGLNSYEQYF. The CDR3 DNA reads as TGCAGCGTTGTGGGACTCAACTCCTACGAGCAGTACTTC.

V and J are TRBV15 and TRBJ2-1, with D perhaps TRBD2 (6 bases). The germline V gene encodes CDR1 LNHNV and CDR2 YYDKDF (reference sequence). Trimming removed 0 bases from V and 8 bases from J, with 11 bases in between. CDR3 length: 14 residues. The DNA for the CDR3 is TGTGCCACCAGCAGAGAAACCGGGGGTGATGAGCAGTTCTTC. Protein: CATSRETGGDEQFF.

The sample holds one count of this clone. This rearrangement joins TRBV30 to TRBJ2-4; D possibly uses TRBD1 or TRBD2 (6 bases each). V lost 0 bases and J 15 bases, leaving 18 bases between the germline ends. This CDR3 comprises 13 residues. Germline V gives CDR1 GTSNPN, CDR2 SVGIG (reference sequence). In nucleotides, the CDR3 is TGTGCCTGGAGTGTATTAGGGGGGATGAGGGTGTACTTC. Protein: CAWSVLGGMRVYF.

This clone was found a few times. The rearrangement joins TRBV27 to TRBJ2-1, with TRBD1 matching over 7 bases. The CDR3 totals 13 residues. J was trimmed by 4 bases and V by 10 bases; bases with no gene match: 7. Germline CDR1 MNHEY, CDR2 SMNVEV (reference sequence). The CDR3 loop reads CATEGDRYNEQFF. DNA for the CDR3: TGTGCCACCGAGGGGGACAGATACAATGAGCAGTTCTTC.

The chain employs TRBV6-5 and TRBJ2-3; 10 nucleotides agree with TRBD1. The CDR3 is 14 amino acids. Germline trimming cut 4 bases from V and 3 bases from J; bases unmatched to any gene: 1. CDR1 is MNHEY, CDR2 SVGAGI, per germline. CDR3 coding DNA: TGTGCCAGCAGTTCGGGACAGGGGACAGATACGCAGTATTTT. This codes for CASSSGQGTDTQYF.

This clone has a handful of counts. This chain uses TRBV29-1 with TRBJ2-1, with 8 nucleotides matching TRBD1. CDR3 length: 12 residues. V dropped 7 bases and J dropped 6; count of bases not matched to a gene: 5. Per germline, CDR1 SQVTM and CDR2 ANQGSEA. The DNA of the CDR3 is TGCAGCGACCCCGGACAGGGCAATGAGCAGTTCTTC. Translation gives CSDPGQGNEQFF.

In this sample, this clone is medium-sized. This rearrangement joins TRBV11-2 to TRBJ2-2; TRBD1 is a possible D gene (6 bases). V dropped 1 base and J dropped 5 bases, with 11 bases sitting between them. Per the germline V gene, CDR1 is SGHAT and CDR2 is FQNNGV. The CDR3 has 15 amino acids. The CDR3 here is CASSLAGTQTGELFF. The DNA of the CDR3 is TGTGCCAGCAGCTTAGCCGGGACACAGACCGGGGAGCTGTTTTTT.

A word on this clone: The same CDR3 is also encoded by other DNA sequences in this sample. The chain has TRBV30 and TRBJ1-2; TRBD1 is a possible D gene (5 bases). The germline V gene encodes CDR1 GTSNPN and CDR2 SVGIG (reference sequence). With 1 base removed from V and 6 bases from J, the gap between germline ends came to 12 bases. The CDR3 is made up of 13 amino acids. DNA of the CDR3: TGTGCCTGGAGTGCGGGTCAGGGTGATGGCTACACCTTC. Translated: CAWSAGQGDGYTF.

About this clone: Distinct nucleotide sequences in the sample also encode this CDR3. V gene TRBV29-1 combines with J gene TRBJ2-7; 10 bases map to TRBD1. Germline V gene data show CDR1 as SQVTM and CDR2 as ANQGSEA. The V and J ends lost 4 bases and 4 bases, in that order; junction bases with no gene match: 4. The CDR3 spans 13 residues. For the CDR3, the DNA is TGCAGCGTTGTATGGGACAGGGGTTACGAGCAGTACTTC. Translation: CSVVWDRGYEQYF.

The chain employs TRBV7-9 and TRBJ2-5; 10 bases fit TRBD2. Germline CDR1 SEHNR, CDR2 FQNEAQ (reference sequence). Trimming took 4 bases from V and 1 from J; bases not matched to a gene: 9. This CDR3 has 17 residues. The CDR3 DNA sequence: TGTGCCAGCAGCTCTTCTGTCCTAGCGGGGGCCCAAGAGACCCAGTACTTC. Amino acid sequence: CASSSSVLAGAQETQYF.

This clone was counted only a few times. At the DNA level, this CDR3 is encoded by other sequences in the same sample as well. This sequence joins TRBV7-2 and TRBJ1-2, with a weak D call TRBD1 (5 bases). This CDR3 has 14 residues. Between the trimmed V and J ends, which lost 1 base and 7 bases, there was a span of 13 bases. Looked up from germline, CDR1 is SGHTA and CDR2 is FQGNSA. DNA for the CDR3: TGTGCCAGCAGCTTAGTCGGGGACGAGGGTGGCTACACCTTC. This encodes CASSLVGDEGGYTF. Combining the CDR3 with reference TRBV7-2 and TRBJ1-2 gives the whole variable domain GAGVSQSPSNKVTEKGKDVELRCDPISGHTALYWYRQSLGQGLEFLIYFQGNSAPDKSGLPSDRFSAERTGGSVSTLTIQRTQQEDSAVYLCASSLVGDEGGYTFGSGTRLTVV.

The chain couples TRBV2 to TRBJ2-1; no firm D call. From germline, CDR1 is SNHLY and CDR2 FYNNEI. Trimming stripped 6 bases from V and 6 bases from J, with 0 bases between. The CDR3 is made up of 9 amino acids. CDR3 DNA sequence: TGTGCCAGCAGCAATGAGCAGTTCTTC. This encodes CASSNEQFF.